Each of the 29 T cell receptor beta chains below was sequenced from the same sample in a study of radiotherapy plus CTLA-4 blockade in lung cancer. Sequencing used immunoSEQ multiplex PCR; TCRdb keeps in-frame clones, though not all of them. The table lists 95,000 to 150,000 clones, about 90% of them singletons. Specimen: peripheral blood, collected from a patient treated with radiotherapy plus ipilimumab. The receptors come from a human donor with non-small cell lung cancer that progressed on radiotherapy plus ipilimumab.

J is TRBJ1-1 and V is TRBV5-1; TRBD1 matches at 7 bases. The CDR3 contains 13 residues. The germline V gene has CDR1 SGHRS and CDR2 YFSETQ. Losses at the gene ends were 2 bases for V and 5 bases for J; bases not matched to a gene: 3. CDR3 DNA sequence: TGCGCCAGCAGCTTAACAGGGGAGACTGAAGCTTTCTTT. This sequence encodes CASSLTGETEAFF. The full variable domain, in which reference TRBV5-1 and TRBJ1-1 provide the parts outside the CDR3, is KAGVTQTPRYLIKTRGQQVTLSCSPISGHRSVSWYQQTPGQGLQFLFEYFSETQRNKGNFPGRFSGRQFSNSRSEMNVSTLELGDSALYLCASSLTGETEAFFGQGTRLTVV.

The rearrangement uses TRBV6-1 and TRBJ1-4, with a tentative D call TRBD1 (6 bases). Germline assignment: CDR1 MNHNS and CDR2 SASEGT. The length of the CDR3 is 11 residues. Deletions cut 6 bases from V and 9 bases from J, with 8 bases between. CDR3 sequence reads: CASRDSKKLFF. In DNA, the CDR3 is TGTGCCAGCAGGGACAGTAAAAAACTGTTTTTT.

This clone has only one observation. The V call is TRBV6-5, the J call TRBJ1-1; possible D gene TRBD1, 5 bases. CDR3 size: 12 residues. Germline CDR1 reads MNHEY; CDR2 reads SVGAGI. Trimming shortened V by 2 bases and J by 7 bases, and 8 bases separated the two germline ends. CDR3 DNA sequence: TGTGCCAGCAGTTACGGGGCAAGTGAAGCTTTCTTT. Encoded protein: CASSYGASEAFF.

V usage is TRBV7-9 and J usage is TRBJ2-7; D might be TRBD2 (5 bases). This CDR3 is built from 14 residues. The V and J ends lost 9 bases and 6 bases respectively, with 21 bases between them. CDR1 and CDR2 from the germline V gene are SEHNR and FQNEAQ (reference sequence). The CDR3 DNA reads TGTGCCAGTGCTCTGGGGAAGGGAGTGAGCGAGCAGTACTTC. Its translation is CASALGKGVSEQYF.

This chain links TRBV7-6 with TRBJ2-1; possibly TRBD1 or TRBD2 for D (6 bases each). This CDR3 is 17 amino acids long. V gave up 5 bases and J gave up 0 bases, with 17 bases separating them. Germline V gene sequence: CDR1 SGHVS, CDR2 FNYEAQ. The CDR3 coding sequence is TGTGCCAGCAGCAGGGGGGCACCGGGGAGCTCCTACAATGAGCAGTTCTTC. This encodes CASSRGAPGSSYNEQFF.

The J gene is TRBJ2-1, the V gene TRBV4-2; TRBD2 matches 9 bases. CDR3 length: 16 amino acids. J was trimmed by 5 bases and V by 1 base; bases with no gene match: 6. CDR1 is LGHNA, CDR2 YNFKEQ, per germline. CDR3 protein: CASSQGFLAGNNEQFF. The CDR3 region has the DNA TGTGCCAGCAGCCAAGGGTTCCTAGCGGGAAACAATGAGCAGTTCTTC.

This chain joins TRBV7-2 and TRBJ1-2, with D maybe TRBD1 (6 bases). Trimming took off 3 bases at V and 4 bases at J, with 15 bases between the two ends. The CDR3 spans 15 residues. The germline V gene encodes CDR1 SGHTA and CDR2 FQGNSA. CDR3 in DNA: TGTGCCAGCAGCTTCGTTGGGACAACCGGCTATGGCTACACCTTC. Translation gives CASSFVGTTGYGYTF.

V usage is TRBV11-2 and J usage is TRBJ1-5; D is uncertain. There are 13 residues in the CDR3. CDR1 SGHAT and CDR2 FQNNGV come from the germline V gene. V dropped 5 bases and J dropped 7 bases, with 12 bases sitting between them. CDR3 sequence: CASSPDPPQPQHF. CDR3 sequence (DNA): TGTGCCAGCAGCCCCGATCCCCCCCAGCCCCAGCATTTT.

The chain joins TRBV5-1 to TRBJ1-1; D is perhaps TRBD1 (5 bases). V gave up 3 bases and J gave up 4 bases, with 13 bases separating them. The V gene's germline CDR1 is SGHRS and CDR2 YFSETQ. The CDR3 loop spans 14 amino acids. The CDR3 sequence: CASSSSPGGTEAFF. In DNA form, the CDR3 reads TGCGCCAGCAGCTCGTCGCCGGGGGGCACTGAAGCTTTCTTT.

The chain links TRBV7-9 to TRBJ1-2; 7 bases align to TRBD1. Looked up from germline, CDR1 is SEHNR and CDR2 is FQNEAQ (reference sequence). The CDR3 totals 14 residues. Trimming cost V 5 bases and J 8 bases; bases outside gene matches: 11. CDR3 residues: CASSPSGGDGGYTF. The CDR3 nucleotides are TGTGCCAGCAGCCCCTCAGGGGGGGATGGAGGCTACACCTTC.

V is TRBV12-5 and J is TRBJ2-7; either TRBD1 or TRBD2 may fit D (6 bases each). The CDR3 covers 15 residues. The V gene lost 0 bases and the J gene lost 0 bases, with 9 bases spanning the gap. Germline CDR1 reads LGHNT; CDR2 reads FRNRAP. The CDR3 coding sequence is TGTGCTAGTGGTTTGGTAAAGGGGGGCTCCTACGAGCAGTACTTC. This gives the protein CASGLVKGGSYEQYF.

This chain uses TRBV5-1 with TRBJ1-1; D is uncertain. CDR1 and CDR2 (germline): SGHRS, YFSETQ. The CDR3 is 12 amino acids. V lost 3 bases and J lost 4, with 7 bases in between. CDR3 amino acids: CASSSGSTEAFF. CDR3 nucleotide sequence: TGCGCCAGCAGCTCCGGGTCCACTGAAGCTTTCTTT.

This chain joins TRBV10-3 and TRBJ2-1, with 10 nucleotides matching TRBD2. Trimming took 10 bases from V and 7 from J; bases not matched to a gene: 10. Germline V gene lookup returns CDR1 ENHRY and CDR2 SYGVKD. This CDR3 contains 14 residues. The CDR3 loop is CATELAGRENEQFF. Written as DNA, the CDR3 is TGTGCCACCGAACTAGCGGGACGTGAAAATGAGCAGTTCTTC.

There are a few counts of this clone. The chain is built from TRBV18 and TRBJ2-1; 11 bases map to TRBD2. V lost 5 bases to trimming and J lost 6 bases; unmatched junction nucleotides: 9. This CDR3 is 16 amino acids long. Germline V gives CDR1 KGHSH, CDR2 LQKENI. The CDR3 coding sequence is TGTGCCAGCTCATCGACCGGGACTAGCGGCTCCAATGAGCAGTTCTTC. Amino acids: CASSSTGTSGSNEQFF. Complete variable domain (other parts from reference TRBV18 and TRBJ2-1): NAGVMQNPRHLVRRRGQEARLRCSPMKGHSHVYWYRQLPEEGLKFMVYLQKENIIDESGMPKERFSAEFPKEGPSILRIQQVVRGDSAAYFCASSSTGTSGSNEQFFGPGTRLTVL.

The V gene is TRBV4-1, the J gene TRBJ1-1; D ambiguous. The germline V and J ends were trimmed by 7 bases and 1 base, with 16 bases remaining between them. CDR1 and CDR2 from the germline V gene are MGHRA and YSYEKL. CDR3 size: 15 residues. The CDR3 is CASKLRREQNTEAFF. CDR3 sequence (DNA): TGCGCCAGCAAGCTACGCCGGGAGCAGAACACTGAAGCTTTCTTT.

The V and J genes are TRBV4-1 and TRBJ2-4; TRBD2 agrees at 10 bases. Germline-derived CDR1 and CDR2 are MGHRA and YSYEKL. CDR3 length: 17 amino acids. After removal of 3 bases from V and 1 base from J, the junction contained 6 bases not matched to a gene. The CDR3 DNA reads TGCGCCAGCAGCCAGCCTCCGGGACTAGCGGCCAAAAACATTCAGTACTTC. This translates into CASSQPPGLAAKNIQYF.

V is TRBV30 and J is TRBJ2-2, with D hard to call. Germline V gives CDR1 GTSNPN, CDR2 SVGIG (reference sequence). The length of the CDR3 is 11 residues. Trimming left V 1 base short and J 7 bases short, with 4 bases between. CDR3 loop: CAWSEDGELFF. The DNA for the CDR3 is TGTGCCTGGAGTGAGGACGGGGAGCTGTTTTTT.

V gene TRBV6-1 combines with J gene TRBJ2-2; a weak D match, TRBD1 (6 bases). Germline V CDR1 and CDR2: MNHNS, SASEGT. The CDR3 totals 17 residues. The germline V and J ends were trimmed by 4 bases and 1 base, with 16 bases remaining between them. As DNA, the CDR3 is TGTGCCAGCAGTGCTAACACAGGGCGAATGAACACCGGGGAGCTGTTTTTT. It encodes CASSANTGRMNTGELFF.

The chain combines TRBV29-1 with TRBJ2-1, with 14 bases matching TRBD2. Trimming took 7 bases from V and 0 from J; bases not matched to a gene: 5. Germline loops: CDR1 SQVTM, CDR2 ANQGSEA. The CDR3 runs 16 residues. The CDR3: CSGQGTSGGSYNEQFF. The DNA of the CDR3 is TGCAGCGGACAGGGGACTAGCGGGGGCTCCTACAATGAGCAGTTCTTC.

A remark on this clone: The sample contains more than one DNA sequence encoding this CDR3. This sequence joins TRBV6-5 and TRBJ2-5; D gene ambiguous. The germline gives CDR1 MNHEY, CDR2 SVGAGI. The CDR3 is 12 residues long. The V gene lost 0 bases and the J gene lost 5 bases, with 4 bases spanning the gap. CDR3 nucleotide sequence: TGTGCCAGCAGTTACTCGGGCGAGACCCAGTACTTC. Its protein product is CASSYSGETQYF.

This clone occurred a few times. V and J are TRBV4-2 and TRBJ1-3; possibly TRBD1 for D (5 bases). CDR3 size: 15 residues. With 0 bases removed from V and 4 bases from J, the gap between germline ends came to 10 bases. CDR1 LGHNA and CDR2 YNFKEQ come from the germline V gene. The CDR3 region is CASSQDGGEGNTIYF. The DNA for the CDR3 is TGTGCCAGCAGCCAAGATGGGGGGGAAGGAAACACCATATATTTT.

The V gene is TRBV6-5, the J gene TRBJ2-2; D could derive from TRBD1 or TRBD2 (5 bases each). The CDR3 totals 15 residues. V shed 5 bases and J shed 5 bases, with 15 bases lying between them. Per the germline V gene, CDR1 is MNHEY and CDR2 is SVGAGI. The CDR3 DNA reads TGTGCCAGCAGTAACCGGGGCCTCGGGACCGGGGAGCTGTTTTTT. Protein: CASSNRGLGTGELFF.

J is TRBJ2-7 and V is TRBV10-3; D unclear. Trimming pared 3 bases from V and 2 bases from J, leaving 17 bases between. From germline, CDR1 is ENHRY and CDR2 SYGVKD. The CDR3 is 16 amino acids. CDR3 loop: CAISDYFEQRTYEQYF. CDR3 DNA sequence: TGTGCCATCAGTGACTATTTCGAGCAGCGTACCTACGAGCAGTACTTC.

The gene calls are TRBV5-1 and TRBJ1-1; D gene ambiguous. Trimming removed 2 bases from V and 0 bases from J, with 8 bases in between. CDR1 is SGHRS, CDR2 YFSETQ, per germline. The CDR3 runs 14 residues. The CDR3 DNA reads TGCGCCAGCAGCTTCGGGGATATGAACACTGAAGCTTTCTTT. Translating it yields CASSFGDMNTEAFF.

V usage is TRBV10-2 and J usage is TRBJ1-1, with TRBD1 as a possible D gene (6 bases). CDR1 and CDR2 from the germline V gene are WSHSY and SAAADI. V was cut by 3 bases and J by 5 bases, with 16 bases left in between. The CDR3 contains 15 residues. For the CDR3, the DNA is TGCGCCAGCAGTGATGGGGGCTGGGGACGGACTGAAGCTTTCTTT. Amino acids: CASSDGGWGRTEAFF.

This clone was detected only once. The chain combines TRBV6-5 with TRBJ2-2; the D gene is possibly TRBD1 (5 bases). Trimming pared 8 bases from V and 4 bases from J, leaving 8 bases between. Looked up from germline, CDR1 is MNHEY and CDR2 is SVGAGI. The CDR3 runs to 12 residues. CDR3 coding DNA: TGTGCCAGCCAGGGAATCACCGGGGAGCTGTTTTTT. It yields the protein CASQGITGELFF.

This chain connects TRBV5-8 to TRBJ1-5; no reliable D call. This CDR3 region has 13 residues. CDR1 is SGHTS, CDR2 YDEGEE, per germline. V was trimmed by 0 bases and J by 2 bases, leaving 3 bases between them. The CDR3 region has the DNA TGTGCCAGCAGCTTGGATGGCAATCAGCCCCAGCATTTT. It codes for CASSLDGNQPQHF.

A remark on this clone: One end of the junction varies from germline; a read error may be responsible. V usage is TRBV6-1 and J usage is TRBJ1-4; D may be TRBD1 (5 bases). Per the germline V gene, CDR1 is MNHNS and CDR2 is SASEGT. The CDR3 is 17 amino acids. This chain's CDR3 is CASSKALRQPTNEKLFF. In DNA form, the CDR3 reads TGTGCCAGCAGTAAAGCCTTAAGACAGCCAACTAATGAAAAACTGTTTTTT.

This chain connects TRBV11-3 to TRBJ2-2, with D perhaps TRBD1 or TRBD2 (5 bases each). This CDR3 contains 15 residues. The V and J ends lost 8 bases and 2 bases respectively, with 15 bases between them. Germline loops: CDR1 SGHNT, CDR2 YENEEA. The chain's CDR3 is CASGGLGTNTGELFF. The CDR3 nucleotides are TGTGCCAGCGGGGGATTGGGCACCAACACCGGGGAGCTGTTTTTT.